This TCR beta chain was captured in a study of blood T cell repertoires in COVID-19. Looking at the study overall: Nucleic acid was either cDNA or gDNA, and it came from T cells, B-cell-depleted T cells, or PBMCs.

V dropped 3 bases and J dropped 5 bases, with 16 bases sitting between them. In germline, CDR1 is MGHDK, CDR2 SYGVNS. The CDR3 contains 16 residues. The assay was immunoSEQ multiplex PCR, and TCRdb's table has in-frame clones only and misses some. Counted here are roughly 150,000 clones, roughly 80% occurring once; the ten biggest clones make up 0.45% to 0.6%. The genes are TRBV25-1 and TRBJ1-4; D might be TRBD1 (6 bases). Sequencing input: peripheral blood. The TCR was taken from a man aged 55 to 70 with acute or convalescent COVID-19. The CDR3 DNA reads TGTGCCAGCAGTGATTACGGACAGTTTGTGAATGAAAAACTGTTTTTT. Translated: CASSDYGQFVNEKLFF.